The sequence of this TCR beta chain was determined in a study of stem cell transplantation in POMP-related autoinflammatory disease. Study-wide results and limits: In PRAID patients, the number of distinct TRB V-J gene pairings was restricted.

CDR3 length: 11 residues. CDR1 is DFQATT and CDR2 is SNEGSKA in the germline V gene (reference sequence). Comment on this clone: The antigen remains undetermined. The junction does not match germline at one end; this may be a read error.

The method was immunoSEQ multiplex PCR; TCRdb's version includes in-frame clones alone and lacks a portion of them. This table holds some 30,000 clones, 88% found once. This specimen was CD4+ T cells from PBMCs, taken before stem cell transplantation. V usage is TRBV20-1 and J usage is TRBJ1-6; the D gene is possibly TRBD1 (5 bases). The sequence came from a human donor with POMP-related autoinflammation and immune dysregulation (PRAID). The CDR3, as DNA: TGCAGTGCGAGAGGGACGGTCGGAGCCCACTTT. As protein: CSARGTVGAHF.